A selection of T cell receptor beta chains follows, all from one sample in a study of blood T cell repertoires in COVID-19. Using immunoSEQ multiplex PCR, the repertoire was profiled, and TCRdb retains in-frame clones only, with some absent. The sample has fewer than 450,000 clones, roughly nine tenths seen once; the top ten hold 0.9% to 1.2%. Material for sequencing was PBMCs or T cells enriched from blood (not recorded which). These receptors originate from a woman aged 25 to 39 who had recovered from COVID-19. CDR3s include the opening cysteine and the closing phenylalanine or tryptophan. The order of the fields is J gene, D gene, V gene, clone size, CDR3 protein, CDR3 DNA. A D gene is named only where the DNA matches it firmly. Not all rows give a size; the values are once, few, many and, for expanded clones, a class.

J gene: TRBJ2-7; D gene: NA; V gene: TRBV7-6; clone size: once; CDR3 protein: CASSAQGDLSSYEQYF; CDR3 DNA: TGTGCCAGCAGCGCGCAGGGCGACCTCAGCTCCTACGAGCAGTACTTC
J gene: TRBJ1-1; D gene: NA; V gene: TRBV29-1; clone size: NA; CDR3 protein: CSAEAGRNTEAFF; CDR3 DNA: TGCAGCGCTGAGGCGGGCAGGAACACTGAAGCTTTCTTT
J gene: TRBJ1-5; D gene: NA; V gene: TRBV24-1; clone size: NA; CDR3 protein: CADYRVGNQPQHF; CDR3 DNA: TGTGCCGACTACAGGGTGGGGAATCAGCCCCAGCATTTT
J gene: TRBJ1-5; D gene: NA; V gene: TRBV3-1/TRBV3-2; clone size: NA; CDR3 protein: CASSLGSPRSNQPQHF; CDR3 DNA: TGTGCCAGCAGCCTCGGGAGCCCGCGGAGCAATCAGCCCCAGCATTTT
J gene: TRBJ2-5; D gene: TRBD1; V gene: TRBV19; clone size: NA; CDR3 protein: CATGQGAGETQYF; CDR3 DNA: TGTGCCACCGGACAGGGGGCGGGAGAGACCCAGTACTTC
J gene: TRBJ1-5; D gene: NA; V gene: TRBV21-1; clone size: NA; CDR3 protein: CASSKGTGLQPQHF; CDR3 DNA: TGTGCCAGCAGCAAAGGGACAGGACTCCAGCCCCAGCATTTT
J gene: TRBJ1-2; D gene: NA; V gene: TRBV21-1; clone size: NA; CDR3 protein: CASTLHYGYTF; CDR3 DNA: TGTGCCAGCACCCTCCACTATGGCTACACCTTC
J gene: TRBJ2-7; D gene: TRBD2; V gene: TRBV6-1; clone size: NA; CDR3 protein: CASSELTVAGYEQYF; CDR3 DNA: TGTGCCAGCAGTGAATTGACAGTAGCGGGCTACGAGCAGTACTTC
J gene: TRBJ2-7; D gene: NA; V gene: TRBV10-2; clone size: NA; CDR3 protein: CASSGPGGYSYEQYF; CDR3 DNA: TGCGCCAGCAGTGGGCCTGGGGGGTACTCCTACGAGCAGTACTTC
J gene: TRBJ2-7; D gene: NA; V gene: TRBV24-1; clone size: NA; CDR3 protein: CATSDALGGGDEQYF; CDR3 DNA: TGTGCCACCAGTGATGCACTGGGGGGTGGCGACGAGCAGTACTTC
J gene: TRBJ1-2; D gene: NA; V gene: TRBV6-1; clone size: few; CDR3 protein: CASSETQANYGYTF; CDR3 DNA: TGTGCCAGCAGTGAAACACAGGCTAACTATGGCTACACCTTC
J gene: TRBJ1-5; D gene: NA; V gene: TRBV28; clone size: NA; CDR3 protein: CASRRRAFRDSNQPQHF; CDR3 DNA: TGTGCCAGCAGACGCCGGGCCTTCAGGGATAGCAATCAGCCCCAGCATTTT
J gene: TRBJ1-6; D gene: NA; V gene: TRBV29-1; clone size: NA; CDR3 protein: CSVKRTVNSPLHF; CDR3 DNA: TGCAGCGTGAAGCGGACAGTTAATTCACCCCTCCACTTT
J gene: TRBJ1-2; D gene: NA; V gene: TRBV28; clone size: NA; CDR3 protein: CASRGGYGYTF; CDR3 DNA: TGTGCCAGCAGGGGAGGCTATGGCTACACCTTC
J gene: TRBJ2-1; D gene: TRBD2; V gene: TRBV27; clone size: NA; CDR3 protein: CASSDRTLAGGPSEQFF; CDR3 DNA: TGTGCCAGCAGCGACCGCACTCTAGCGGGGGGGCCTAGTGAGCAGTTCTTC
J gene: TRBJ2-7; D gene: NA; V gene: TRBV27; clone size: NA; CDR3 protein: CASSLAGNSYEQYF; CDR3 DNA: TGTGCCAGCAGTTTAGCAGGGAACTCCTACGAGCAGTACTTC
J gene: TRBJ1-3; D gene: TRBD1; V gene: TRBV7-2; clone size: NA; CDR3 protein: CATSNWGRGASGNTIYF; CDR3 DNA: TGTGCCACATCTAACTGGGGCAGGGGGGCCTCTGGAAACACCATATATTTT
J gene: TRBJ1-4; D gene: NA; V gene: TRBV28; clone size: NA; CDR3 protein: CASNREPEKLFF; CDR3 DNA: TGTGCCAGCAATAGGGAGCCTGAAAAACTGTTTTTT
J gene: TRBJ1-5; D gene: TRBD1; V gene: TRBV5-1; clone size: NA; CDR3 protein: CASSLGYRGQPQHF; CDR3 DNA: TGCGCCAGCAGCTTGGGGTACAGGGGTCAGCCCCAGCATTTT
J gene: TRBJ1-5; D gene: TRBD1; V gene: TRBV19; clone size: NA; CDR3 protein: CASSSTGGPYSNQPQHF; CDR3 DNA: TGTGCCAGTAGTTCCACAGGGGGCCCTTATAGCAATCAGCCCCAGCATTTT
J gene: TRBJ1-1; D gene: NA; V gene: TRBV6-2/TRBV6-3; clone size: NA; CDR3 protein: CASSYRSTNTEAFF; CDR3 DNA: TGTGCCAGCAGTTACCGCAGTACGAACACTGAAGCTTTCTTT
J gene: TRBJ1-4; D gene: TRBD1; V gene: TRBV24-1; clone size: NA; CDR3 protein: CATSDSGQGKDEKLFF; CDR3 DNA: TGTGCCACCAGTGATTCGGGACAGGGTAAAGATGAAAAACTGTTTTTT
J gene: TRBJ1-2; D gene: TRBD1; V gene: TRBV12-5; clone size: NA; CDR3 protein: CASTGGDYGYTF; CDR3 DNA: TGTGCTAGCACAGGGGGCGACTATGGCTACACCTTC
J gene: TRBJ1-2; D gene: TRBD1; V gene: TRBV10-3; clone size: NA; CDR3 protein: CAISDRDRHYGYTF; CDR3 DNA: TGTGCCATCAGTGATCGGGACAGGCACTATGGCTACACCTTC
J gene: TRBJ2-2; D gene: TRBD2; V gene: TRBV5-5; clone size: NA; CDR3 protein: CASRAGSGGAGELFF; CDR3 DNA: TGTGCCAGCCGCGCAGGGAGCGGGGGGGCCGGGGAGCTGTTTTTT
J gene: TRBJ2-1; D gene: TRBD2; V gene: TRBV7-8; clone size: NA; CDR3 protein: CASSKGLAGINNEQFF; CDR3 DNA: TGTGCCAGCAGCAAGGGACTAGCGGGAATTAACAATGAGCAGTTCTTC
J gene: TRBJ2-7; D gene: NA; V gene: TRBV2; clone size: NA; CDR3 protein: CASSREIATYEQYF; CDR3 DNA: TGTGCCAGCAGTCGGGAGATAGCGACATACGAGCAGTACTTC
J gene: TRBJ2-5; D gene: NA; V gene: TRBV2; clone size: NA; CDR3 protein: CASNVGSSQETQYF; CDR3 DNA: TGTGCCAGCAACGTGGGCAGTTCCCAAGAGACCCAGTACTTC
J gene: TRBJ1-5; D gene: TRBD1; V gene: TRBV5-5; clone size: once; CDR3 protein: CASSWDRGRQPQHF; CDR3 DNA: TGTGCCAGCAGCTGGGACAGGGGCCGACAGCCCCAGCATTTT
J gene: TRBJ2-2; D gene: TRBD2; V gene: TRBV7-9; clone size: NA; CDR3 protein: CASSPPGLAGANTGELFF; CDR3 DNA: TGTGCCAGCAGCCCCCCCGGACTAGCGGGGGCGAACACCGGGGAGCTGTTTTTT
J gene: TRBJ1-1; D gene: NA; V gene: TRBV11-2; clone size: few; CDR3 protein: CASSLPGQTPEAFF; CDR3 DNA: TGTGCCAGCAGCTTACCTGGACAGACACCAGAAGCTTTCTTT
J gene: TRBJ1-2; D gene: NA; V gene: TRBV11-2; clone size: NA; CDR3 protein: CASSLEGRAYGYTF; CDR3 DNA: TGTGCCAGCAGCTTAGAGGGCAGGGCGTATGGCTACACCTTC
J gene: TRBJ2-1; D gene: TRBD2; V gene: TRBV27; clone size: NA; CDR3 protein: CASSARTSGGQNEQFF; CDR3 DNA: TGTGCCAGCAGTGCCAGGACTAGCGGGGGACAGAATGAGCAGTTCTTC
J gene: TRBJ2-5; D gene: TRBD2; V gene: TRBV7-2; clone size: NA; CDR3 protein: CASGTSGGQETQYF; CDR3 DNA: TGTGCCAGCGGGACGAGCGGGGGCCAAGAGACCCAGTACTTC
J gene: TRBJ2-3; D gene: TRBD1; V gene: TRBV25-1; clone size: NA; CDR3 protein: CASSEWDRGKIADTQYF; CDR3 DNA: TGTGCCAGCAGTGAATGGGACAGGGGGAAAATTGCAGATACGCAGTATTTT
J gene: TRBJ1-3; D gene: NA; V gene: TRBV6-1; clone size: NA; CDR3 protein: CASSDTGLGNTIYF; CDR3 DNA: TGTGCCAGCAGTGATACTGGGCTCGGAAACACCATATATTTT
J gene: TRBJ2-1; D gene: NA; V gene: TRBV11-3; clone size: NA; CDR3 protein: CASSATQLGQQFF; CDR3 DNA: TGTGCCAGCAGCGCCACGCAACTAGGTCAGCAGTTCTTC
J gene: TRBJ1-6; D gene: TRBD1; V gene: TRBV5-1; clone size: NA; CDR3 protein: CASSPGQGVPNSPLHF; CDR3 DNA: TGCGCCAGCAGCCCGGGGCAGGGGGTGCCTAATTCACCCCTCCACTTT
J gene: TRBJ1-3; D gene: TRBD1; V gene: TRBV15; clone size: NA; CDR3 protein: CATSTGQGFSGNTIYF; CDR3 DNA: TGTGCCACCAGCACGGGACAGGGCTTCTCTGGAAACACCATATATTTT
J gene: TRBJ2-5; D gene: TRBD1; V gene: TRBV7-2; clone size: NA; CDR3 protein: CASSPLPGQGDPETQYF; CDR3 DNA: TGTGCCAGCAGCCCGCTCCCCGGACAGGGAGATCCAGAGACCCAGTACTTC
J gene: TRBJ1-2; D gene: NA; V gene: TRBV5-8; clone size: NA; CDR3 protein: CASRNLRGAYGYTF; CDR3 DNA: TGTGCCAGCAGAAACCTTCGGGGGGCCTATGGCTACACCTTC
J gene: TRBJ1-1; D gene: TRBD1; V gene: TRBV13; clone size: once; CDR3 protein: CASSTGDRSNTEAFF; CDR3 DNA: TGTGCCAGCAGCACAGGGGACAGATCGAACACTGAAGCTTTCTTT
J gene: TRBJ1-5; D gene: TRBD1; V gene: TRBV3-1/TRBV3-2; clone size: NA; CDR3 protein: CASSIQGGNGPQHF; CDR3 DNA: TGTGCCAGCAGCATACAGGGGGGGAACGGGCCCCAGCATTTT
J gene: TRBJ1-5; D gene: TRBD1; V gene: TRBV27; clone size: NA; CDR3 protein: CASSGTGGGQPQHF; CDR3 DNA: TGTGCCAGCAGCGGGACAGGGGGCGGTCAGCCCCAGCATTTT
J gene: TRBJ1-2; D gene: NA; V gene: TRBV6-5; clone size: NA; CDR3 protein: CASRPGQAYGYTF; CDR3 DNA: TGTGCCAGCAGACCCGGCCAGGCCTATGGCTACACCTTC
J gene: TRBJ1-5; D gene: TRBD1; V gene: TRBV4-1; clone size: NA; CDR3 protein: CASTPGQGARGNQPQHF; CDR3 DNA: TGCGCCAGCACGCCGGGACAGGGGGCGCGAGGCAATCAGCCCCAGCATTTT
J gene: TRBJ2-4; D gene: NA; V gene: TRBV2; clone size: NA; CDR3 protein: CASSESRLKYKSTSTWAKNIQYF; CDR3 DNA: TGTGCCAGCAGTGAGTCGCGGCTAAAGTATAAAAGTACCTCCACCTGGGCCAAAAACATTCAGTACTTC
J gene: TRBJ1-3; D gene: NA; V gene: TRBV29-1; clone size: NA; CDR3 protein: CSVGQSSGNTIYF; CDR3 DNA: TGCAGCGTCGGACAGTCCTCTGGAAACACCATATATTTT
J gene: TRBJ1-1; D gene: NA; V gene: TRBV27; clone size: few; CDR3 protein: CASSRRTAMNTEAFF; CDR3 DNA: TGTGCCAGCAGTCGCCGGACTGCTATGAACACTGAAGCTTTCTTT